This TCR beta chain was obtained from a study of cytomegalovirus exposure and HLA in healthy donors. At the level of the study: Inside one of the first data releases sat some 85 million unique TCRs taken from HLA-typed donors.

To note about this clone: The antigen is unknown.

V lost 4 bases, J lost 1 base, and 13 bases lay in between. The CDR3 covers 14 residues. Germline values: CDR1 SQVTM, CDR2 ANQGSEA. Whole-study results and caveats: TRBV6-2, TRBV6-3 and other indistinguishable V segments were excluded. Accounts indicate the classifier identified cytomegalovirus status with strong specificity and sensitivity. HLA alleles were associated with fewer than 20,000 TCR beta sequences in a later analysis at 0.05 false discovery rate.

The PCR had 60 Vbeta and 13 Jbeta primers. TCRdb's copy holds only in-frame clones and misses some; the assay was immunoSEQ multiplex PCR. The sample yields approximately 100,000 clones, about 81% seen once. The sequenced material came from PBMCs. The receptor comes from a man aged 40-49 years in good health and CMV-seronegative. V usage is TRBV29-1 and J usage is TRBJ1-1; D is possibly TRBD1 (6 bases). The CDR3 reads CSVVPSQGNTEAFF. The CDR3 region has the DNA TGCAGCGTTGTCCCATCACAGGGGAACACTGAAGCTTTCTTT.